This T cell receptor (beta chain) is drawn from a study of T cell changes during pregnancy in multiple sclerosis. Sequencing used immunoSEQ multiplex PCR; TCRdb keeps in-frame clones, though not all of them. Among more than 35,000 clones listed, around 93% were seen once. In germline, CDR1 is SGHRS, CDR2 YFSETQ. V was cut by 4 bases and J by 7 bases, with 12 bases left in between. The CDR3 contains 14 residues. The receptor was derived from a female donor in good health, enrolled as a control in a pregnancy study. This sample comprised CD4+ T cells from peripheral blood mononuclear cells, obtained in the third trimester of pregnancy. The V call is TRBV5-1, the J call TRBJ1-6; a possible D gene is TRBD1 (5 bases). The DNA of the CDR3 is TGCGCCAGCAGCCCTGACAGCTACAATTCACCCCTCCACTTT. It translates to CASSPDSYNSPLHF.